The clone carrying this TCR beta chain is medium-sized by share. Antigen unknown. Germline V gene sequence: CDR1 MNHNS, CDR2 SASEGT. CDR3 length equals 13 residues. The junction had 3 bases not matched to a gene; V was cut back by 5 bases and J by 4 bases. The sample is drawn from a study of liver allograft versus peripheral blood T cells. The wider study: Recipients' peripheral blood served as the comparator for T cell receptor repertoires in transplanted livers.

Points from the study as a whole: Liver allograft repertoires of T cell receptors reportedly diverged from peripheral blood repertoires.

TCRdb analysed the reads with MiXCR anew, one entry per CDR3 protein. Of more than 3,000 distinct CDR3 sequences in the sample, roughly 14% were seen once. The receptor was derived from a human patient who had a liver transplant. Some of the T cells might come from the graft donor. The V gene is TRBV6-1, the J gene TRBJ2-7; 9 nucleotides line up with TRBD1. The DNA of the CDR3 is TGTGCCAGCAGTCTTGGACAGGGGTACGAGCAGTACTTC. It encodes CASSLGQGYEQYF.